This T cell receptor beta chain originates from a study of blood T cell repertoires in COVID-19. As for the study in general: Spain, Italy and the United States supplied samples that represented acute and convalescent COVID-19. T cells, B-cell-depleted T cells, or PBMCs supplied cDNA or gDNA.

Sequencing used immunoSEQ multiplex PCR; TCRdb keeps in-frame clones, though not all of them. The data contain about 90,000 clones, about 87% of them seen just once; the ten biggest clones take up 17%. The V end was cut by 0 bases, the J end by 2 bases, with 14 bases between. The V gene's germline CDR1 is SGHDT and CDR2 YYEEEE. CDR3 length: 16 residues. The clonotype was recovered from a human donor in a cohort sampled during active COVID-19. Sequencing used peripheral blood. This chain links TRBV5-6 with TRBJ2-5, with D tentatively TRBD1 (5 bases). CDR3 in amino acids: CASSLGGHESQETQYF. In DNA form, the CDR3 reads TGTGCCAGCAGCTTGGGGGGCCACGAATCACAAGAGACCCAGTACTTC.